The T cell receptor beta chain described here comes from a study of blood T cell repertoires in COVID-19. As for the study in general: PBMCs, B-cell-depleted T cells, or T cells were the source of the cDNA or gDNA that made up the material.

Recruits, aged roughly 18 to 100 years, lived in 24 US areas. Symptom resolution, clearance, or two negative PCRs marked donors in Cohort 3 as recovered. In the original workflow: It was from reference gene primer amplification that nucleated cell counts were estimated. TCRdb keeps only in-frame clones here, not all; method: immunoSEQ multiplex PCR. V, J and clone size reflect that table, while D and trimming were determined from the DNA. Here the sample spans more than 200,000 clones, more than 85% being singletons. This receptor was taken from a woman in her forties or fifties who had recovered from COVID-19. Sequenced: PBMCs or T cells enriched from blood (not recorded which).

CDR3 sequence reads: CASSLTPGAGGSGEQFF. In nucleotides, the CDR3 is TGTGCCAGCAGTCTTACACCGGGGGCAGGGGGATCGGGAGAGCAGTTCTTC. This chain connects TRBV28 to TRBJ2-1; tentatively, D is TRBD1 (7 bases). The CDR3 sequence is 17 residues long. CDR1 is MDHEN, CDR2 SYDVKM, per germline. Trimming removed 5 bases from V and 10 bases from J, with 27 bases in between.